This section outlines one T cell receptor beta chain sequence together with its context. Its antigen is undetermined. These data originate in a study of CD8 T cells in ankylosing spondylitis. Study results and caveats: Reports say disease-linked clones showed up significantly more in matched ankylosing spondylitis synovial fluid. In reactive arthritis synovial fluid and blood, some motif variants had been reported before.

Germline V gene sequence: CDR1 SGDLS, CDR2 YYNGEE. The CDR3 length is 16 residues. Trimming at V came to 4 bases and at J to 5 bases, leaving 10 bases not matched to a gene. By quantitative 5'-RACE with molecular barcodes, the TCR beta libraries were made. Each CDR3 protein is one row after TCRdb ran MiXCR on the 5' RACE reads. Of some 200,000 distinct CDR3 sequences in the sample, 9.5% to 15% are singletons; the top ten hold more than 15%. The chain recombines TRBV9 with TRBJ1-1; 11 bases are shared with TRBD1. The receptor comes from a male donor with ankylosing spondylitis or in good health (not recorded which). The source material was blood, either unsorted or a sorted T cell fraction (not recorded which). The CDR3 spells CASSPTGTGGRTEAFF. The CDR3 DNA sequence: TGTGCCAGCAGCCCCACAGGGACAGGGGGTAGAACTGAAGCTTTCTTT.